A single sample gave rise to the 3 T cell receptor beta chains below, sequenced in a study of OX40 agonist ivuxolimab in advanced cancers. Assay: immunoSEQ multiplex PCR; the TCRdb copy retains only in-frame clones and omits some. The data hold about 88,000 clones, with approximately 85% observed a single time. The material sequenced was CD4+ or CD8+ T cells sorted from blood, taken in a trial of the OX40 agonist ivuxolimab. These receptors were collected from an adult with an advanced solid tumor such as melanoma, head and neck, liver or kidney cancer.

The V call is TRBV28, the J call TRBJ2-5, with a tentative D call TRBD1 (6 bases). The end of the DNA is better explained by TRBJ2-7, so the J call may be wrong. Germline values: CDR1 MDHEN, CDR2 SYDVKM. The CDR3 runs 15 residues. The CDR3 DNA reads TGTGCCAGCAGCCCCTACAGGGTACCGTCCTACGAGCAGTACTTC. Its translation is CASSPYRVPSYEQYF.

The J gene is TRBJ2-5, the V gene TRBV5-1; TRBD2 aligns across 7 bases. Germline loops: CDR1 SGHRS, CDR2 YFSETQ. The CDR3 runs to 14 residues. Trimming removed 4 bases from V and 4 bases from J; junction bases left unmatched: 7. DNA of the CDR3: TGCGCCAGCAGCCCAGGCGGGGAGGGAGAGACCCAGTACTTC. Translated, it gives CASSPGGEGETQYF.

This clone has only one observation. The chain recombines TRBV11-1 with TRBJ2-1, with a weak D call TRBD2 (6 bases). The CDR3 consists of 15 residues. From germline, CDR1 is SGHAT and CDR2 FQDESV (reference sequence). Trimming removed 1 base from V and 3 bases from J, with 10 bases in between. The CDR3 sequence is CASSLVAAIYNEQFF. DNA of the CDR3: TGTGCCAGCAGCTTAGTAGCGGCAATCTACAATGAGCAGTTCTTC. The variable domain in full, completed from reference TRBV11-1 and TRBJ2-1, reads EAEVAQSPRYKITEKSQAVAFWCDPISGHATLYWYRQILGQGPELLVQFQDESVVDDSQLPKDRFSAERLKGVDSTLKIQPAELGDSAMYLCASSLVAAIYNEQFFGPGTRLTVL.